This T cell receptor beta chain was observed in a study of blood T cells in healthy people across ages (dated by TCRdb to the mid-2010s). Study-wide context: In model experiments, template switching captured roughly one uniquely barcoded TCR beta cDNA molecule for every two T cells. For two donors (one aged 18 to 29 and one aged 80 or older), the study analyzed two additional independent replicas of 1 million unique cDNA reads from the same blood draw. Four age groups were formed from the donors: young (average roughly 15 years), middle-aged (around 39), aged (around 62) and long-lived (less than 85). To track age-related changes in TCR beta repertoire diversity, the study relied on deep sequencing normalized with unique cDNA molecular identifiers. To avoid experimental bias, donors of different ages were distributed randomly across sequencing lanes.

Per the germline V gene, SGHAT is the CDR1 and FQNNGV is the CDR2. There are 16 amino acids in the CDR3, from cysteine to phenylalanine inclusive. The CDR3 DNA has 48 bases and is translated from base 1. Library preparation used 5' RACE. This sample was sequenced with an Illumina HiSeq 2500. A second PCR of roughly 6 to 11 cycles was performed with a sample-barcoded 5' primer and a J-beta primer mix. Each TCR beta cDNA molecule received a unique molecular identifier from a template-switch 5' adaptor carrying 12 random nucleotides. Each sample yielded at least 2.5 million CDR3-containing paired-end reads. First-strand cDNA was synthesized from all RNA with the Mint cDNA synthesis kit, primed by a TRBC-specific oligonucleotide. Following uracil-DNA glycosylase treatment, all cDNA underwent a first 18-cycle PCR with the universal primers M1SS and BC2_uni_R. Per the authors' processing: Each sample was normalized by randomly selecting 1 million high-quality reads, each carrying a distinct molecular identifier. Reads sharing molecular identifiers were discarded rather than binned into consensus sequences. MiTCR, run with a Q25 quality threshold and the strictest error-elimination algorithm, handled CDR3 identification, clonotype clustering and error correction. A nonparametric unseen species model with Euler transformation was used to estimate lower-bound total TCR beta diversity. The public sequencing data were trimmed at Q25 with fastp and processed into clonotypes with MiXCR by TCRdb, which kept only in-frame beta chains. Every entry covers one CDR3 protein and lists the most common genes and DNA from its rows. These V and J calls are TCRdb output, not the study's own analysis. The sample includes hundreds of thousands of distinct CDR3 sequences, with under 25% observed a single time. Together, the top ten hold roughly 3.9% of the sample.

The paper's findings and limits, for the study overall: Estimates of total diversity from one million sequenced T cells were regarded as lower bounds and underestimates. Observed TCR beta diversity per million T cells fell roughly linearly with age, and a significant reduction was already apparent by age roughly 40. Because donor CMV infection status was unknown, age-related changes in expanded clonotypes were potentially confounded. There was a strong correlation between observed TCR beta diversity and the percentage of naive T cells measured by flow cytometry. Because profiling used bulk unsorted PBMCs, naive and antigen-experienced compartments could not be compared conclusively. Compared with the aged group, the long-lived group had more naive CD4+ T cells, fewer expanded clones and increased TCR diversity, suggesting age selection.

The donors were roughly 39 Caucasian individuals from Russia, aged roughly 6 to 100 years, who were systemically healthy. Each donor gave about 9.7 milliliters of peripheral blood, drawn into EDTA-treated Vacutainer tubes. Ficoll-Paque density-gradient centrifugation was used to isolate PBMCs, with at least 7 million per sample. Trizol reagent was used to extract total RNA from the PBMCs, yielding at least 5.5 micrograms per sample. The percentages of naive CD45RAhigh/CD27high T cells were determined by flow cytometry on a PBMC aliquot from every donor. Points on this clonotype: The antigen this receptor binds is unknown. No qualities accompany the bases; no much larger clone lies one base away.

The source is a man aged 65-85 years in good health. The chain employs TRBV11-2 and TRBJ2-5; the junction holds 12 bases that match TRBD2. The J call is uncertain, as TRBJ2-7 better fits the DNA end. The sequenced sample was blood. The CDR3: CASSWAWTSGIYEQYF. Read as DNA, the sequence is TGTGCCAGCAGCTGGGCTTGGACTAGCGGGATTTACGAGCAGTACTTC.